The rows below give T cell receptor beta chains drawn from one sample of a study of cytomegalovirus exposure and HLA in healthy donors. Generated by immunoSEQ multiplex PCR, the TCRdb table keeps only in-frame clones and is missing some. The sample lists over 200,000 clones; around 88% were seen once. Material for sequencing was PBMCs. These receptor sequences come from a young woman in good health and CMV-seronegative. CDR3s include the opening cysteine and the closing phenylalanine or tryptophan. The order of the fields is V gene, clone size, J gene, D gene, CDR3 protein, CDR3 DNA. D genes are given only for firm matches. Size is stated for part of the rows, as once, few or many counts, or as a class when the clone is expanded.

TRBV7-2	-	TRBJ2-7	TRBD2	CASSRGTSGTYEQYF	TGTGCCAGCAGCCGTGGGACTAGCGGTACCTACGAGCAGTACTTC
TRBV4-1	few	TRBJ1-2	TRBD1	CASSLKHNGQGHYGYTF	TGCGCCAGCAGCCTAAAACACAACGGACAGGGACACTATGGCTACACCTTC
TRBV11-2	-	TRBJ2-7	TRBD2	CASSLELAGGRYEQYF	TGTGCCAGCAGCTTAGAGCTAGCGGGAGGGAGGTACGAGCAGTACTTC
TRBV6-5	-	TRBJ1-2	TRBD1	CASRPGTAYGYTF	TGTGCCAGCAGACCAGGGACAGCTTATGGCTACACCTTC
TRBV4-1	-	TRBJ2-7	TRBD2	CASSQDQASGIYEQYF	TGCGCCAGCAGCCAAGACCAGGCTAGCGGGATATACGAGCAGTACTTC
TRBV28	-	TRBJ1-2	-	CASSFIPRVYGYTF	TGTGCCAGCAGCTTTATTCCCAGGGTCTATGGCTACACCTTC
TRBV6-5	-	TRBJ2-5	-	CASRLGWGETQYF	TGTGCCAGCCGACTAGGGTGGGGAGAGACCCAGTACTTC
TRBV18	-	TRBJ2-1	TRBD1	CASSRGQGVEQFF	TGTGCCAGCTCACGGGGACAGGGGGTTGAGCAGTTCTTC
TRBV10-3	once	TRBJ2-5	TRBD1	CAISEPSTGLQETQYF	TGTGCCATCAGTGAGCCTTCGACAGGGCTCCAAGAGACCCAGTACTTC
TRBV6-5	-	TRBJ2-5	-	CASSYSTAGYQETQYF	TGTGCCAGCAGTTACTCGACGGCCGGGTACCAAGAGACCCAGTACTTC
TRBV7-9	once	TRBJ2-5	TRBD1	CASSSTVKTGAVPVETQYF	TGTGCCAGCAGCTCTACCGTCAAGACAGGGGCCGTTCCAGTAGAGACCCAGTACTTC
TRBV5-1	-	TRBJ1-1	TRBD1	CASSLQGTAGTEAFF	TGCGCCAGCAGCTTACAGGGGACAGCTGGCACTGAAGCTTTCTTT
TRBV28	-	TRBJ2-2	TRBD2	CASSPLWSGRAPGELFF	TGTGCCAGCAGTCCCCTCTGGAGCGGGAGGGCCCCCGGGGAGCTGTTTTTT
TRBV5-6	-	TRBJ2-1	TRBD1	CASRDRGDEQFF	TGTGCCAGCAGGGACAGGGGCGATGAGCAGTTCTTC
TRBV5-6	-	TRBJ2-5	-	CASSFARSAETQYF	TGTGCCAGCAGCTTCGCCCGCTCAGCGGAGACCCAGTACTTC
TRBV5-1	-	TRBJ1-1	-	CASSLQGPPMNTEAFF	TGCGCCAGCAGCTTACAGGGACCACCTATGAACACTGAAGCTTTCTTT
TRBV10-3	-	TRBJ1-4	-	CAINREKGARLFF	TGTGCCATCAACCGTGAAAAGGGAGCGCGACTGTTTTTT
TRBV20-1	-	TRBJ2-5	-	CSARTVETQYF	TGCAGTGCGAGGACAGTAGAGACCCAGTACTTC
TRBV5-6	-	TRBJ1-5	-	CASSLSGIPNQPQHF	TGTGCCAGCAGCTTATCAGGAATCCCCAATCAGCCCCAGCATTTT
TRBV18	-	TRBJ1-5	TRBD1	CASSAWVAGGNQPQHF	TGTGCCAGCTCAGCCTGGGTAGCAGGGGGAAATCAGCCCCAGCATTTT
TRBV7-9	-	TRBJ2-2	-	CASSFRSSNTGELFF	TGTGCCAGCAGCTTTAGGTCTAGCAACACCGGGGAGCTGTTTTTT
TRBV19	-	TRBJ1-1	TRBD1	CASSKRQGRANTEAFF	TGTGCCAGTAGTAAGAGACAGGGACGAGCGAACACTGAAGCTTTCTTT
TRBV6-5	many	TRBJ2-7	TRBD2	CASSSNAGDGAYEQYF	TGTGCCAGCAGTTCCAATGCGGGGGATGGGGCCTACGAGCAGTACTTC
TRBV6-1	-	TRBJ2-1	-	CATQRQSYNEQFF	TGTGCCACCCAACGACAGAGCTACAATGAGCAGTTCTTC
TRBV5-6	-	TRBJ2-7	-	CASSFGQGLREQYF	TGTGCCAGCAGCTTTGGTCAGGGGCTACGCGAGCAGTACTTC
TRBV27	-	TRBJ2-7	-	CASSLLDGHSYEQYF	TGTGCCAGCAGTTTACTGGACGGACACTCCTACGAGCAGTACTTC
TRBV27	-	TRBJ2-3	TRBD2	CASSLFTSGSSTDTQYF	TGTGCCAGCAGTTTATTCACTAGCGGGAGTAGCACAGATACGCAGTATTTT
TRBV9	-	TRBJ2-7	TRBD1	CASSAGQGISYEQYF	TGTGCCAGCAGCGCTGGACAGGGGATATCCTACGAGCAGTACTTC
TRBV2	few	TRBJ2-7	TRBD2	CASRPGTTPSYEQYF	TGTGCCAGCAGACCCGGGACTACGCCGTCCTACGAGCAGTACTTC
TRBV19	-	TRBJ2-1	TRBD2	CASSGSASGSLEQFF	TGTGCCAGTAGCGGTTCGGCTAGCGGGAGCTTGGAGCAGTTCTTC
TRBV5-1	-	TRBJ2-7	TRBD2	CASSDGGSFNEQYF	TGCGCCAGCAGCGACGGGGGGAGTTTCAACGAGCAGTACTTC
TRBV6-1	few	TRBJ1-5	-	CASSERPGGFQPQHF	TGTGCCAGCAGTGAGAGGCCGGGAGGGTTTCAGCCCCAGCATTTT
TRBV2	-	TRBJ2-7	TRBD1	CASRDRASYEQYF	TGTGCCAGCAGGGACAGGGCATCCTACGAGCAGTACTTC
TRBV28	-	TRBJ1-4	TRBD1	CASRANPRTGMIF	TGTGCCAGCAGAGCCAACCCGAGGACAGGTATGATCTTT
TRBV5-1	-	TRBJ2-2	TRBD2	CASSLGTRGTGELFF	TGCGCCAGCAGCTTGGGGACTAGGGGCACCGGGGAGCTGTTTTTT
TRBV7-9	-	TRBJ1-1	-	CASSSGGGEAFF	TGTGCCAGCAGCTCCGGGGGGGGTGAAGCTTTCTTT
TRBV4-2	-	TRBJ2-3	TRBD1	CASSPGTGGTTDTQYF	TGTGCCAGCAGCCCAGGGACAGGGGGAACCACAGATACGCAGTATTTT
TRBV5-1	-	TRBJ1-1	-	CASSLGGRAVGTEAFF	TGCGCCAGCAGCTTGGGCGGCAGGGCGGTTGGGACTGAAGCTTTCTTT
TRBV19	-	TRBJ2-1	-	CASSKIPTGTVNEQFF	TGTGCCAGTAGTAAAATCCCAACAGGGACCGTCAATGAGCAGTTCTTC
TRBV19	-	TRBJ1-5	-	CASSIRDQPQHF	TGTGCCAGTAGTATCAGGGATCAGCCCCAGCATTTT
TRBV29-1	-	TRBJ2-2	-	CSARPPSGTGELFF	TGCAGCGCCCGACCCCCTTCGGGAACCGGGGAGCTGTTTTTT
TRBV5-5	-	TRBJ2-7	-	CASSLPPLSGTGSEQYF	TGTGCCAGCAGCTTGCCCCCCCTGTCCGGGACTGGTAGTGAGCAGTACTTC
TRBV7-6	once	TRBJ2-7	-	CASSHHRDEQYF	TGTGCCAGCAGCCACCACAGGGACGAGCAGTACTTC
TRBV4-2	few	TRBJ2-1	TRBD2	CASSQDRVYLAGSYNEQFF	TGTGCCAGCAGCCAAGACCGTGTTTATCTAGCGGGCTCCTACAATGAGCAGTTCTTC
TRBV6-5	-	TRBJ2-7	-	CASSYSWRDSYEQYF	TGTGCCAGCAGTTACTCTTGGCGGGACTCCTACGAGCAGTACTTC